This record concerns one T cell receptor beta chain sequence. The data stem from a study of technical replicates of blood from a handful of donors. Here immunoSEQ multiplex PCR was the method, and the copy in TCRdb shows in-frame clones only, minus some. In the table there are approximately 88,000 clones, over 90% of which are singletons. This CDR3 has 13 residues. V was clipped by 7 bases and J by 2 bases; unmatched bases: 5. From germline, CDR1 is MDHEN and CDR2 SYDVKM. The source material was T cells isolated from PBMCs. The source is a human donor in good health. The chain carries TRBV28 and TRBJ2-7; 7 nucleotides line up with TRBD1. The CDR3 spells CASIPQGAYEQYF. CDR3 coding DNA: TGTGCCAGCATCCCGCAGGGGGCCTACGAGCAGTACTTC.